The rows below give T cell receptor beta chains drawn from one sample of a study of long-term antiretroviral therapy in people with HIV. Data came from immunoSEQ multiplex PCR; TCRdb stores just in-frame clones and leaves some out. Found here are 15,000 to 20,000 clones, more than 60% of them singletons; the top ten hold around 15%. The sequencing here drew on unsorted PBMCs, taken less than 2.2 years before starting antiretroviral therapy. Every receptor here comes from a young man with HIV. Both conserved end residues are part of each CDR3. Each record gives: J gene, clone size, V gene, D gene, CDR3 DNA, CDR3 protein. A D gene is named only where the DNA matches it firmly. Clone size appears in some rows only: once, few, many, or a class for an expanded clone.

J: TRBJ2-1; size: medium-sized; V: TRBV7-9; D: TRBD1; DNA: TGTGCCAGCAGCGAAAGGGGGACAGGGGCCCACAATGAGCAGTTCTTC; CDR3: CASSERGTGAHNEQFF
J: TRBJ1-3; size: .; V: TRBV9; D: .; DNA: TGTGCCAGCAGCAAGACGTTGGGGGAGGCTGGAAACACCATATATTTT; CDR3: CASSKTLGEAGNTIYF
J: TRBJ1-1; size: .; V: TRBV19; D: TRBD1; DNA: TGTGCCAGTAGTATGGGACAGGGGGCCACTGAAGCTTTCTTT; CDR3: CASSMGQGATEAFF
J: TRBJ2-3; size: .; V: TRBV19; D: .; DNA: TGTGCCAGTAGTATTACCGAGGGGGGATCTAGCACAGATACGCAGTATTTT; CDR3: CASSITEGGSSTDTQYF
J: TRBJ1-1; size: .; V: TRBV29-1; D: .; DNA: TGCAGCGTGAGGGATTTGGGTGAAGCTTTCTTT; CDR3: CSVRDLGEAFF
J: TRBJ2-2; size: .; V: TRBV7-2; D: .; DNA: TGTGCCAGCAGCTTAGGACAGCGTAGCACCGGGGAGCTGTTTTTT; CDR3: CASSLGQRSTGELFF
J: TRBJ2-3; size: .; V: TRBV29-1; D: TRBD2; DNA: TGCAGCGTAGCTGGGACTAGCGGACGCACAGATACGCAGTATTTT; CDR3: CSVAGTSGRTDTQYF
J: TRBJ2-5; size: .; V: TRBV7-9; D: TRBD1; DNA: TGTGCCAGCAGCTTAGCAGGACAGGAGGAGACCCAGTACTTC; CDR3: CASSLAGQEETQYF
J: TRBJ1-5; size: .; V: TRBV6-1; D: .; DNA: TGTGCCAGCAGTGGGTGGTCCAATCAGCCCCAGCATTTT; CDR3: CASSGWSNQPQHF
J: TRBJ2-5; size: .; V: TRBV7-2; D: TRBD1; DNA: TGTGCCAGCAGCAAAAACAGGGGGCAGGAGACCCAGTACTTC; CDR3: CASSKNRGQETQYF
J: TRBJ1-5; size: .; V: TRBV7-9; D: .; DNA: TGTGCCAGCAGCTTAACTTGGGCAGATTCAGGCAATCAGCCCCAGCATTTT; CDR3: CASSLTWADSGNQPQHF
J: TRBJ2-1; size: .; V: TRBV4-3; D: .; DNA: TGCGCCAGCAGCCAAGATCGCGGCGGACTTACCTACAATGAGCAGTTCTTC; CDR3: CASSQDRGGLTYNEQFF
J: TRBJ1-2; size: .; V: TRBV2; D: .; DNA: TGTGCCAGCAGCAGCGATATGGAGGAGATCTATGGCTACACCTTC; CDR3: CASSSDMEEIYGYTF
J: TRBJ1-4; size: once; V: TRBV7-2; D: TRBD1; DNA: TGTGCCAGCAGCTTAGAAGGGGGCTTCGGTGAAAAACTGTTTTTT; CDR3: CASSLEGGFGEKLFF
J: TRBJ2-2; size: once; V: TRBV6-4; D: .; DNA: TGTGCCAGCAGTGCCCAAGCCTTGAACACCGGGGAGCTGTTTTTT; CDR3: CASSAQALNTGELFF
J: TRBJ2-7; size: .; V: TRBV5-1; D: .; DNA: TGCGCCAGCAGCTTTGGAGGGTCGGGATTCTTTTACGAGCAGTACTTC; CDR3: CASSFGGSGFFYEQYF
J: TRBJ1-1; size: .; V: TRBV18; D: TRBD1; DNA: TGTGCCAGCTCACTCGCAGGGGGGGCAGGGGAAGCTTTCTTT; CDR3: CASSLAGGAGEAFF
J: TRBJ1-4; size: .; V: TRBV6-5; D: .; DNA: TGTGCCAGCAGTTACTCGGGCGCAGCCTCCGAAAAACTGTTTTTT; CDR3: CASSYSGAASEKLFF
J: TRBJ2-5; size: .; V: TRBV5-1; D: TRBD2; DNA: TGCGCCAGCAGTCTTAGCGGGAGCTCAGAGACCCAGTACTTC; CDR3: CASSLSGSSETQYF
J: TRBJ2-2; size: .; V: TRBV5-4; D: TRBD2; DNA: TGTGCCAGCTCTTACCGGGGGGGCGGGAACACCGGGGAGCTGTTTTTT; CDR3: CASSYRGGGNTGELFF
J: TRBJ2-7; size: .; V: TRBV9; D: .; DNA: TGTGCCAGCAGCGTAGAGGGGGGGCGATACGAGCAGTACTTC; CDR3: CASSVEGGRYEQYF
J: TRBJ1-4; size: .; V: TRBV7-2; D: .; DNA: TGTGCCAGCAGCCGGGACCGGTCCTTCCCTTATGAAAAACTGTTTTTT; CDR3: CASSRDRSFPYEKLFF
J: TRBJ2-7; size: few; V: TRBV19; D: TRBD1; DNA: TGTGCCAGTAGTCCGGGACAGGGGGGCTACGAGCAGTACTTC; CDR3: CASSPGQGGYEQYF
J: TRBJ1-1; size: .; V: TRBV29-1; D: .; DNA: TGCAGCGTTGAAGGGACGAACACTGAAGCTTTCTTT; CDR3: CSVEGTNTEAFF
J: TRBJ2-3; size: few; V: TRBV14; D: TRBD2; DNA: TGTGCCAGCAGCCAAGACCCGGGACTAGCGGGATGGAGTGATACGCAGTATTTT; CDR3: CASSQDPGLAGWSDTQYF
J: TRBJ1-2; size: .; V: TRBV18; D: TRBD1; DNA: TGTGCCAGCTCACCACCGGGACAGGCGACTTCATTCTATGGCTACACCTTC; CDR3: CASSPPGQATSFYGYTF
J: TRBJ1-3; size: .; V: TRBV20-1; D: .; DNA: TGCAGTGCCAAACAGGGAAACACCATATATTTT; CDR3: CSAKQGNTIYF